This T cell receptor (beta chain) stems from a study of blood T cells in healthy people across ages. Regarding the study as a whole: Higher diversity, along with more naive CD4+ cells, distinguished long-lived donors from aged donors.

Per germline, CDR1 MNHEY and CDR2 SVGAGI. The CDR3 runs 15 residues. The use of a sample-barcoded 5' primer and a J-beta primer mix characterized a second PCR of roughly 6 to 11 cycles. TCRdb called the 5' RACE reads again in MiXCR, with one record for every CDR3 protein. The table has more than 750,000 distinct CDR3 sequences, about 28% seen once. Concerning this clonotype itself: The antigen is not known.

The same sample was also studied in work on T cells of mothers and their children.

The V and J genes are TRBV6-5 and TRBJ2-4; 8 nucleotides line up with TRBD1. The DNA end favors TRBJ2-7, so the J call may be wrong. Sequencing was carried out using blood. This sequence was found in a woman in her 40s in good health. CDR3 sequence: CTGRKQQGGLSEQYF. CDR3 nucleotides: TGTACCGGCAGAAAACAACAGGGGGGACTGAGCGAGCAGTACTTC.